This passage covers 24 T cell receptor beta chains from one sample sequenced in a study of blood T cell repertoires in COVID-19. The assay was immunoSEQ multiplex PCR, and TCRdb's table has in-frame clones only and misses some. The profile covers about 70,000 clones, with roughly 91% appearing a single time and roughly 1.4% taken by the ten largest. The material sequenced was peripheral blood. Every receptor here comes from a man between 60 and 70 years old with acute or convalescent COVID-19.

The chain employs TRBV11-2 and TRBJ1-1; D ambiguous. Germline CDR1 and CDR2: SGHAT and FQNNGV. V gave up 1 base and J gave up 0 bases, with 3 bases separating them. The CDR3 is 13 residues long. The CDR3 loop reads CASSLAVNTEAFF. In nucleotides, the CDR3 is TGTGCCAGCAGCTTAGCGGTGAACACTGAAGCTTTCTTT.

The chain combines TRBV9 with TRBJ2-2; 14 nucleotides agree with TRBD2. The CDR3 consists of 19 residues. Germline values: CDR1 SGDLS, CDR2 YYNGEE. V gave up 3 bases and J gave up 0 bases; unmatched junction bases: 7. The CDR3 sequence is CASSGKGLAGGTNTGELFF. The DNA for the CDR3 is TGTGCCAGCAGCGGAAAAGGACTAGCGGGGGGCACGAACACCGGGGAGCTGTTTTTT. Complete variable domain (other parts from reference TRBV9 and TRBJ2-2): DSGVTQTPKHLITATGQRVTLRCSPRSGDLSVYWYQQSLDQGLQFLIQYYNGEERAKGNILERFSAQQFPDLHSELNLSSLELGDSALYFCASSGKGLAGGTNTGELFFGEGSRLTVL.

The rearrangement links TRBV5-1 to TRBJ1-1; perhaps TRBD1 as D (5 bases). Germline V CDR1 and CDR2: SGHRS, YFSETQ. Trimming took 3 bases from V and 3 from J, leaving 24 bases between them. The CDR3 covers 18 residues. For the CDR3, the DNA is TGCGCCAGCAGCTACGGGGGAACGGGCGACAGAGCGTACACTGAAGCTTTCTTT. Translation gives CASSYGGTGDRAYTEAFF. Using reference TRBV5-1 and TRBJ1-1 for the parts outside the CDR3, the full variable domain is KAGVTQTPRYLIKTRGQQVTLSCSPISGHRSVSWYQQTPGQGLQFLFEYFSETQRNKGNFPGRFSGRQFSNSRSEMNVSTLELGDSALYLCASSYGGTGDRAYTEAFFGQGTRLTVV.

The J gene is TRBJ1-2, the V gene TRBV11-1; 12 bases line up with TRBD1. Unmatched junction bases numbered 4, after V lost 4 bases and J lost 7 bases. The CDR3 consists of 14 residues. The germline V gene has CDR1 SGHAT and CDR2 FQDESV (reference sequence). CDR3 loop: CASSWDRGPVGYTF. In DNA form, the CDR3 reads TGTGCCAGCAGCTGGGACAGGGGGCCCGTTGGCTACACCTTC.

This chain connects TRBV28 to TRBJ1-5; D unclear. The CDR3 runs 16 residues. From germline, CDR1 is MDHEN and CDR2 SYDVKM. Deletions cut 6 bases from V and 4 bases from J, with 19 bases between. The CDR3 sequence: CASRINGLMMNQPQHF. The CDR3 DNA is TGTGCCAGCAGGATTAACGGACTTATGATGAATCAGCCCCAGCATTTT.

The chain is built from TRBV6-2 or TRBV6-3 and TRBJ1-1; 8 nucleotides align to TRBD1. V gave up 4 bases and J gave up 5 bases; unmatched junction bases: 9. CDR1 is MNHEY and CDR2 is SVGEGT in the germline V gene. This CDR3 comprises 15 residues. The CDR3 DNA follows: TGTGCCAGCAGTTCCTATAGACAGGGGAGGACTGAAGCTTTCTTT. Encoded protein: CASSSYRQGRTEAFF.

This clone was detected only once. This chain links TRBV19 with TRBJ1-2, with D maybe TRBD1 (5 bases). CDR1 is LNHDA, CDR2 SQIVND, per germline (reference sequence). The CDR3 has 17 residues. Between the trimmed V and J ends, which lost 3 bases and 3 bases, there was a span of 20 bases. The CDR3 spells CASSIATGVSLYYGYTF. The CDR3 DNA reads as TGTGCCAGTAGTATCGCCACAGGCGTTAGCCTTTACTATGGCTACACCTTC.

The CDR3 DNA reads TGTGCCAGCAGCACATACCGGGACAGTGAAACTGAAGCTTTCTTT. Translated: CASSTYRDSETEAFF. The chain employs TRBV5-4 and TRBJ1-1, with 7 nucleotides matching TRBD1. Germline CDR1 and CDR2: SGHNT and YYREEE (reference sequence). This CDR3 is 15 amino acids long. The V segment lost 4 bases and the J segment 5 bases; nucleotides outside the gene matches: 11.

The chain is built from TRBV19 and TRBJ2-7; D gene uncertain. V was clipped by 3 bases and J by 1 base, with 7 bases between them. Germline V CDR1 and CDR2: LNHDA, SQIVND (reference sequence). The CDR3 totals 13 residues. The CDR3 DNA reads as TGTGCCAGTAGTATCACAGTATCCTACGAGCAGTACTTC. Translation: CASSITVSYEQYF.

This rearrangement joins TRBV6-5 to TRBJ2-7; 9 nucleotides agree with TRBD1. Germline V gene lookup returns CDR1 MNHEY and CDR2 SVGAGI. This CDR3 contains 13 residues. V was pared by 6 bases and J by 0 bases, with 0 bases of the junction left unmatched. The CDR3 spells CASRQGASYEQYF. The CDR3 DNA is TGTGCCAGCAGACAGGGGGCCTCCTACGAGCAGTACTTC.

The V gene is TRBV5-4, the J gene TRBJ2-2; 8 bases fit TRBD1. The CDR3 has 16 amino acids. V was clipped by 4 bases and J by 4 bases; unmatched bases: 9. Germline values: CDR1 SGHNT, CDR2 YYREEE (reference sequence). CDR3 nucleotide sequence: TGTGCCAGCAGCAACCCCCAGGGGGCAGCCACCGGGGAGCTGTTTTTT. This translates into CASSNPQGAATGELFF.

The V call is TRBV18, the J call TRBJ2-1, with 8 bases that match TRBD2. Unmatched junction bases numbered 13, after V lost 3 bases and J lost 9 bases. The CDR3 is 16 residues long. Germline V lookup: CDR1 KGHSH, CDR2 LQKENI. DNA of the CDR3: TGTGCCAGCTCACCTGGACTAGCAAGGGTATTGCCTGAGCAGTTCTTC. Protein: CASSPGLARVLPEQFF.

This chain joins TRBV5-1 and TRBJ2-1, with unresolved D. Germline lookup yields CDR1 SGHRS and CDR2 YFSETQ. V shed 0 bases and J shed 0 bases, with 4 bases lying between them. CDR3 length equals 14 residues. The CDR3 protein is CASSLGGSYNEQFF. Here the CDR3 DNA reads TGCGCCAGCAGCTTGGGCGGCTCCTACAATGAGCAGTTCTTC. The variable domain in full, completed from reference TRBV5-1 and TRBJ2-1, reads KAGVTQTPRYLIKTRGQQVTLSCSPISGHRSVSWYQQTPGQGLQFLFEYFSETQRNKGNFPGRFSGRQFSNSRSEMNVSTLELGDSALYLCASSLGGSYNEQFFGPGTRLTVL.

The chain uses TRBV7-9 and TRBJ1-6; no definite D call. CDR3 size: 12 residues. Trimming pared 4 bases from V and 9 bases from J, leaving 7 bases between. CDR1 is SEHNR and CDR2 is FQNEAQ in the germline V gene (reference sequence). The CDR3 DNA reads TGTGCCAGCAGCTCGGGTATTTCACCCCTCCACTTT. Protein: CASSSGISPLHF.

The chain joins TRBV3-1 (or the pseudogene TRBV3-2) to TRBJ1-6; a possible D gene is TRBD1 (5 bases). V shed 4 bases and J shed 7 bases, with 5 bases lying between them. CDR1 LGHDT and CDR2 YNNKEL come from the germline V gene (reference sequence). The CDR3 length is 12 residues. The CDR3 region has the DNA TGTGCCAGCAGCCGACAGAATTCACCCCTCCACTTT. Translation: CASSRQNSPLHF.

This chain links TRBV2 with TRBJ1-1; D may be TRBD1 (6 bases). The CDR3 totals 14 residues. Germline V lookup: CDR1 SNHLY, CDR2 FYNNEI. Trimming left V 8 bases short and J 10 bases short, with 23 bases between. CDR3 bases: TGTGCCAGCCTGAGGGGCCCCGGGGAACAGGGAGCTTTCTTT. Translating it yields CASLRGPGEQGAFF.

V and J are TRBV7-2 and TRBJ1-5; D may be TRBD1 (5 bases). This CDR3 has 13 amino acids. V was cut by 3 bases and J by 7 bases, with 10 bases left in between. The V gene's germline CDR1 is SGHTA and CDR2 FQGNSA. CDR3 nucleotides: TGTGCCAGCAGCTTTCGGGGGACCCAGCCCCAGCATTTT. Translated: CASSFRGTQPQHF. The full variable domain, rest sourced from reference TRBV7-2 and TRBJ1-5, is GAGVSQSPSNKVTEKGKDVELRCDPISGHTALYWYRQSLGQGLEFLIYFQGNSAPDKSGLPSDRFSAERTGGSVSTLTIQRTQQEDSAVYLCASSFRGTQPQHFGDGTRLSIL.

The V and J genes are TRBV6-2 or TRBV6-3 and TRBJ1-6; 7 positions match TRBD1. V trimming: 6 bases; J trimming: 6 bases; junction bases outside the gene matches: 20. The germline V gene has CDR1 MNHEY and CDR2 SVGEGT. The CDR3 contains 19 residues. Here the CDR3 DNA reads TGTGCCAGCAGCTCAACCGGGACAGAGACCAGCAATTTTAATTCACCCCTCCACTTT. Amino acid sequence: CASSSTGTETSNFNSPLHF.

The chain links TRBV5-6 to TRBJ1-2; no firm D call. V lost 5 bases to trimming and J lost 4 bases, with 9 bases between them. The germline gives CDR1 SGHDT, CDR2 YYEEEE. The CDR3 sequence is 12 residues long. The CDR3 here is CASRGSSYGYTF. The CDR3 DNA follows: TGTGCCAGCAGAGGGAGCAGCTATGGCTACACCTTC.

This chain links TRBV6-5 with TRBJ1-6; D not resolved. The CDR3 is 16 residues long. From germline, CDR1 is MNHEY and CDR2 SVGAGI. Trimming removed 0 bases at V and 6 bases at J, with 12 bases between. CDR3 region: CASSYSGRLRNSPLHF. The CDR3 DNA is TGTGCCAGCAGTTACTCTGGGAGGTTACGTAATTCACCCCTCCACTTT.

The chain combines TRBV5-4 with TRBJ1-6; perhaps TRBD1 as D (5 bases). Trimming removed 5 bases from V and 7 bases from J, with 13 bases in between. CDR3 length equals 14 residues. CDR1 and CDR2 (germline): SGHNT, YYREEE (reference sequence). DNA for the CDR3: TGTGCCAGCAGGTCGGAGGGGCGAAATTCACCCCTCCACTTT. As protein: CASRSEGRNSPLHF.

The V gene is TRBV15, the J gene TRBJ2-2, with D possibly matching TRBD1 (6 bases). Trimming removed 1 base at V and 2 bases at J, with 26 bases between. Germline-derived CDR1 and CDR2 are LNHNV and YYDKDF (reference sequence). The CDR3 contains 21 residues. CDR3 sequence reads: CATSRGRFGTRGRTNTGELFF. CDR3 in DNA: TGTGCCACCAGCAGAGGCCGGTTTGGGACCAGGGGCCGAACCAACACCGGGGAGCTGTTTTTT.

This chain connects TRBV7-8 to TRBJ2-3; 12 nucleotides align to TRBD2. J gave up 4 bases and V 5 bases, and 10 bases lay outside the gene matches. CDR1 and CDR2 from the germline V gene are SGHVS and FQNEAQ. This CDR3 contains 17 residues. The CDR3 bases are TGTGCCAGCAGCCTTCGGACTAGCGGGGATGGGGCAGATACGCAGTATTTT. It translates to CASSLRTSGDGADTQYF.

The J gene is TRBJ2-3, the V gene TRBV4-1; D unresolved. V was clipped by 0 bases and J by 5 bases, with 9 bases between them. Germline CDR1 MGHRA, CDR2 YSYEKL. CDR3 size: 14 residues. CDR3 DNA sequence: TGCGCCAGCAGCCAAGACCCCGAGTTAGATACGCAGTATTTT. Protein product: CASSQDPELDTQYF.